Shown below are 10 T cell receptor beta chains from a single sample sequenced in a study of cytomegalovirus exposure and HLA in healthy donors. The PCR had 60 Vbeta and 13 Jbeta primers. Assay used: immunoSEQ multiplex PCR; TCRdb lists only in-frame clones, some missing. The sample has about 87,000 clones, approximately 74% seen once. The specimen was PBMCs. The receptors stem from a man younger than 45 in good health and CMV-seropositive.

The chain has TRBV29-1 and TRBJ2-7; 7 bases fit TRBD1. This CDR3 has 12 residues. V lost 6 bases to trimming and J lost 3 bases; unmatched junction nucleotides: 5. The V gene's germline CDR1 is SQVTM and CDR2 ANQGSEA. The CDR3 region has the DNA TGCAGCGTCGTGACAGGGAACTACGAGCAGTACTTC. It encodes CSVVTGNYEQYF.

This chain joins TRBV9 and TRBJ1-1; tentative D call: TRBD1 (5 bases). The CDR3 sequence is 15 residues long. Trimming stripped 5 bases from V and 0 bases from J, with 14 bases between. Germline V gene sequence: CDR1 SGDLS, CDR2 YYNGEE. CDR3 residues: CASRKGNTMNTEAFF. CDR3 nucleotide sequence: TGTGCCAGCAGGAAGGGGAACACTATGAACACTGAAGCTTTCTTT.

V usage is TRBV4-1 and J usage is TRBJ2-5; 13 bases fit TRBD2. V dropped 0 bases and J dropped 0; count of bases not matched to a gene: 7. This CDR3 contains 19 residues. Per germline, CDR1 MGHRA and CDR2 YSYEKL. The CDR3 nucleotides read TGCGCCAGCAGCCAAGATGGACTAGCGGGGGCCCCGTACCAAGAGACCCAGTACTTC. It codes for CASSQDGLAGAPYQETQYF.

The rearrangement links TRBV7-2 to TRBJ2-5, with D perhaps TRBD2 (6 bases). V lost 4 bases and J lost 5, with 14 bases in between. The CDR3 runs 14 residues. Per the germline V gene, CDR1 is SGHTA and CDR2 is FQGNSA. The DNA for the CDR3 is TGTGCCAGCAGCTATGAGGGAGGCGGGGAGACCCAGTACTTC. Residues: CASSYEGGGETQYF.

This clone was seen once. This sequence joins TRBV2 and TRBJ2-7; maybe TRBD2 (5 bases). Between the trimmed V and J ends, which lost 8 bases and 3 bases, there was a span of 11 bases. The CDR3 has 12 residues. Germline loops: CDR1 SNHLY, CDR2 FYNNEI. The CDR3: CASGGNSYEQYF. The DNA of the CDR3 is TGTGCCAGCGGAGGAAACAGCTACGAGCAGTACTTC.

The rearrangement links TRBV5-6 to TRBJ2-3; no clear D gene. Germline CDR1 and CDR2: SGHDT and YYEEEE. The CDR3 runs to 14 residues. V was clipped by 3 bases and J by 0 bases, with 8 bases between them. The CDR3 nucleotides read TGTGCCAGCAGCTCCCGCACTAGCACAGATACGCAGTATTTT. This encodes CASSSRTSTDTQYF. The variable domain in full, with the rest retrieved from reference TRBV5-6 and TRBJ2-3, is DAGVTQSPTHLIKTRGQQVTLRCSPKSGHDTVSWYQQALGQGPQFIFQYYEEEERQRGNFPDRFSGHQFPNYSSELNVNALLLGDSALYLCASSSRTSTDTQYFGPGTRLTVL.

V is TRBV5-1 and J is TRBJ1-1; D possibly corresponds to TRBD1 (6 bases). CDR1 SGHRS and CDR2 YFSETQ come from the germline V gene. V was pared by 0 bases and J by 1 base, with 10 bases between. The CDR3 extends over 15 amino acids. CDR3 residues: CASSLAVQGNTEAFF. The CDR3 DNA follows: TGCGCCAGCAGCTTGGCCGTACAGGGGAACACTGAAGCTTTCTTT. Variable domain in full (rest from reference TRBV5-1 and TRBJ1-1): KAGVTQTPRYLIKTRGQQVTLSCSPISGHRSVSWYQQTPGQGLQFLFEYFSETQRNKGNFPGRFSGRQFSNSRSEMNVSTLELGDSALYLCASSLAVQGNTEAFFGQGTRLTVV.

V gene TRBV9 combines with J gene TRBJ1-1; possible D gene TRBD1, 5 bases. The germline gives CDR1 SGDLS, CDR2 YYNGEE. The CDR3 sequence is 15 residues long. V dropped 0 bases and J dropped 4 bases, with 13 bases sitting between them. CDR3 bases: TGTGCCAGCAGCGTAGACTCGGTAGGGGCCACTGAAGCTTTCTTT. Amino acid sequence: CASSVDSVGATEAFF.

The gene calls are TRBV4-3 and TRBJ1-2; no definite D call. The germline CDR1 and CDR2 sequences are LGHNA and YSLEER. This CDR3 region has 12 residues. The V end was cut by 2 bases, the J end by 8 bases, with 9 bases between. The CDR3: CASSQMNGGYTF. The CDR3 coding sequence is TGCGCCAGCAGCCAAATGAATGGCGGCTACACCTTC.

This chain joins TRBV4-2 and TRBJ2-1; D ambiguous. This CDR3 has 13 residues. Trimming shortened V by 0 bases and J by 8 bases, and 8 bases separated the two germline ends. CDR1 and CDR2 from the germline V gene are LGHNA and YNFKEQ. CDR3 sequence: CASSQDSSHEQFF. DNA of the CDR3: TGTGCCAGCAGCCAAGATTCGAGTCATGAGCAGTTCTTC.